The following is a T cell receptor (beta chain) sequence with its context. The data were taken from a study of OX40 agonist ivuxolimab in advanced cancers. Using immunoSEQ multiplex PCR, the repertoire was profiled, and TCRdb retains in-frame clones only, with some absent. Among approximately 88,000 clones listed, approximately 90% were seen once. Germline values: CDR1 MNHEY, CDR2 SVGAGI. The CDR3 runs 16 residues. The V gene end was trimmed by 2 bases and the J gene end by 7 bases; junction bases not matched to a gene: 9. This TCR was recovered from an adult with an advanced solid tumor such as melanoma, head and neck, liver or kidney cancer. The sequenced sample was CD4+ or CD8+ T cells sorted from blood, obtained in a trial of the OX40 agonist ivuxolimab. J is TRBJ2-1 and V is TRBV6-5, with 9 bases lining up with TRBD1. CDR3 coding DNA: TGTGCCAGCAGTTACCGGGCCGCGACAGGGGGGAATGAGCAGTTCTTC. Translated: CASSYRAATGGNEQFF.